A selection of T cell receptor beta chains follows, all from one sample in a study of graft-versus-host responses after intestinal transplantation. Using immunoSEQ multiplex PCR, the repertoire was profiled, and TCRdb retains in-frame clones only, with some absent. The repertoire has some 16,000 clones, around 82% of them found once; the top ten carry about 6.1%. The source was ileum tissue, collected 17 days after transplant. The origin of the receptors is a human patient who received an intestinal transplant, so some T cells may come from the graft donor. Both conserved end residues are part of each CDR3. D genes are given only for firm matches. Expanded clones get a size class; other rows say once, few or many, or leave the size out.

size | J | V | D | CDR3 | DNA
. | TRBJ2-3 | TRBV29-1 | . | CSVDGGRADTQYF | TGCAGCGTTGATGGGGGACGCGCAGATACGCAGTATTTT
. | TRBJ2-7 | TRBV28 | TRBD2 | CASRPPPGRETAYEQYF | TGTGCCAGCAGGCCACCTCCTGGGCGGGAGACTGCCTACGAGCAGTACTTC
. | TRBJ2-3 | TRBV6-5 | . | CASSYGQPTDTQYF | TGTGCCAGCAGTTACGGGCAGCCCACAGATACGCAGTATTTT
. | TRBJ1-4 | TRBV7-2 | . | CASSLGLPGREKLFF | TGTGCCAGCAGCTTAGGCCTGCCCGGGAGAGAAAAACTGTTTTTT
. | TRBJ1-3 | TRBV28 | . | CASSLGATIYF | TGTGCCAGCAGTTTAGGGGCCACCATATATTTT
. | TRBJ2-7 | TRBV6-5 | . | CASSYSIWGTYEQYF | TGTGCCAGCAGTTACTCGATCTGGGGGACCTACGAGCAGTACTTC
. | TRBJ1-4 | TRBV19 | . | CASSPRGSLGEKLFF | TGTGCCAGTAGTCCCCGCGGGAGTCTAGGTGAAAAACTGTTTTTT
. | TRBJ2-7 | TRBV21-1 | . | CASIHRGSYEQYF | TGTGCCAGCATCCACAGGGGGAGCTACGAGCAGTACTTC
. | TRBJ2-1 | TRBV4-1 | . | CASSPLGTSYNEQFF | TGCGCCAGCAGCCCATTAGGCACCTCCTACAATGAGCAGTTCTTC
once | TRBJ2-3 | TRBV2 | TRBD2 | CASSEVLAGADTQYF | TGTGCCAGCAGTGAAGTACTAGCGGGAGCAGATACGCAGTATTTT
. | TRBJ1-4 | TRBV7-2 | TRBD1 | CASSLEGQGSEKLFF | TGTGCCAGCAGCTTAGAAGGACAGGGGTCTGAAAAACTGTTTTTT
. | TRBJ2-2 | TRBV28 | TRBD1 | CASSPQGARGTGELFF | TGTGCCAGCAGTCCCCAGGGGGCCAGGGGAACCGGGGAGCTGTTTTTT
once | TRBJ1-2 | TRBV28 | . | CASRFTLGGVWWGYTF | TGTGCCAGCAGGTTCACCCTGGGGGGGGTATGGTGGGGCTACACCTTC
. | TRBJ2-3 | TRBV28 | TRBD2 | CASSPWTGEAPRGADTQYF | TGTGCCAGCAGCCCCTGGACCGGGGAGGCCCCTCGGGGGGCAGATACGCAGTATTTT
few | TRBJ2-2 | TRBV7-9 | . | CASSLLGSVGELFF | TGTGCCAGCAGCTTATTGGGGTCAGTCGGGGAGCTGTTTTTT
. | TRBJ1-5 | TRBV6-5 | . | CASSYRSNQPQHF | TGTGCCAGCAGTTACCGCAGCAATCAGCCCCAGCATTTT
. | TRBJ1-1 | TRBV18 | TRBD1 | CASSQTGGDEAFF | TGTGCCAGCTCACAGACAGGGGGCGATGAAGCTTTCTTT
. | TRBJ2-5 | TRBV5-1 | . | CASSLGDYAQETQYF | TGCGCCAGCAGCTTGGGTGACTATGCCCAAGAGACCCAGTACTTC
. | TRBJ1-1 | TRBV11-2 | . | CATLRVGTEAFF | TGTGCCACCCTGCGGGTTGGGACTGAAGCTTTCTTT
few | TRBJ2-7 | TRBV7-9 | . | CASSLFPSDTSTYEQYF | TGTGCCAGCAGCTTATTCCCTTCCGACACCTCAACCTACGAGCAGTACTTC
. | TRBJ2-2 | TRBV9 | TRBD2 | CASSPRVRGGRAGELFF | TGTGCCAGCAGCCCCCGAGTGCGGGGCGGGAGGGCCGGGGAGCTGTTTTTT
. | TRBJ1-2 | TRBV2 | . | CASSEERGANYGYTF | TGTGCCAGCAGTGAAGAGAGGGGAGCTAACTATGGCTACACCTTC
. | TRBJ2-1 | TRBV28 | . | CASSRLGDEQFF | TGTGCCAGCAGTCGTCTAGGGGATGAGCAGTTCTTC